The present T cell receptor beta chain was sequenced within a study of blood T cell repertoires in COVID-19. Study-wide background: Acute and convalescent COVID-19 samples came from the United States, Italy and Spain. PBMCs, B-cell-depleted T cells, or T cells provided the cDNA or gDNA that made up the material.

The CDR3 length is 15 residues. CDR1 is LNHDA, CDR2 SQIVND, per germline (reference sequence). The junction had 6 bases not matched to a gene; V was cut back by 7 bases and J by 3 bases. In the original processing: Reference gene primer amplification in the assay estimated nucleated cell counts. TCRdb keeps only in-frame clones here, not all; method: immunoSEQ multiplex PCR. From that table come the V and J calls and clone size; the DNA was used to work out D and trimming. The sample contains tens of thousands of clones, roughly four fifths of which appear only once. The sample taken for sequencing was peripheral blood. This sequence joins TRBV19 and TRBJ1-2; 12 positions match TRBD1. The receptor was derived from a man aged 45-65 years with active or convalescent COVID-19. The DNA of the CDR3 is TGTGCCAGTATCCGGGGGACAGGGGGCGACTATGGCTACACCTTC. It yields the protein CASIRGTGGDYGYTF.